Listed below are T cell receptor beta chains from one sample, sequenced in a study of response to subunit inactivated influenza vaccine. TCRdb ran MiXCR on the RT-PCR reads and lists one entry per CDR3 protein. Of 450,000 to 700,000 distinct CDR3 sequences listed, 14% are singletons. The sequencing here drew on PBMCs from blood, taken 11 to 12 days after vaccination. These receptors came from a man aged 45-65 years who received an inactivated influenza vaccine. The CDR3 runs from the conserved cysteine through the conserved F or W. D genes are given only for firm matches. A clone size is listed for some rows: how often the clone was seen (once, few, many), or a class if it is expanded.

d_call j_call clone_size v_call cdr3_aa cdr3_nt
NA TRBJ1-2 few TRBV12-3/TRBV12-4 CASSLAGGRGHGYTF TGTGCCAGCAGTTTAGCGGGGGGCAGGGGACATGGCTACACCTTC
NA TRBJ2-3 many TRBV7-9 CASSLKGGRMTDTQYF TGTGCCAGCAGCTTAAAGGGCGGCCGTATGACAGATACGCAGTATTTT
NA TRBJ2-5 few TRBV15 CATSRGGTEKETQYF TGTGCCACCAGCAGAGGCGGGACAGAAAAAGAGACCCAGTACTTC
TRBD1 TRBJ1-1 NA TRBV6-2/TRBV6-3 CASSPVSDRGNTEAFF TGTGCCAGCAGTCCCGTTTCGGACAGGGGGAACACTGAAGCTTTCTTT
TRBD2 TRBJ2-5 NA TRBV7-2 CASSAGGGTQYF TGTGCCAGCAGCGCGGGGGGAGGGACCCAGTACTTC
NA TRBJ1-1 once TRBV11-3 CASSLGGSNTEAFF TGTGCCAGCAGCTTAGGGGGCTCGAACACTGAAGCTTTCTTT
TRBD1 TRBJ2-5 few TRBV9 CASSKRTGGMETQYF TGTGCCAGCAGCAAACGGACAGGGGGAATGGAGACCCAGTACTTC
NA TRBJ2-4 few TRBV7-9 CASSLVGYEDKNIQYF TGTGCCAGCAGCTTAGTAGGGTACGAGGACAAAAACATTCAGTACTTC
TRBD1 TRBJ2-7 NA TRBV6-1 CASSTSPGQGYYEQYF TGTGCCAGCAGTACGTCTCCGGGACAGGGGTACTACGAGCAGTACTTC
NA TRBJ2-5 NA TRBV2 CASSEQSRETQYF TGTGCCAGCAGTGAACAGTCCCGAGAGACCCAGTACTTC
NA TRBJ1-2 few TRBV5-5 CASSWDGANYGYTF TGTGCCAGCAGCTGGGACGGAGCTAACTATGGCTACACCTTC
TRBD2 TRBJ2-1 few TRBV12-3/TRBV12-4 CASSLALAGRYNEQFF TGTGCCAGCAGTTTAGCACTAGCGGGGCGGTACAATGAGCAGTTCTTC
TRBD1 TRBJ1-5 NA TRBV12-3/TRBV12-4 CASSSDRENQPQHF TGTGCCAGCAGTTCGGACAGGGAGAATCAGCCCCAGCATTTT
TRBD2 TRBJ2-2 NA TRBV4-3 CASSQDRGAGELFF TGCGCCAGCAGCCAAGATCGGGGGGCCGGGGAGCTGTTTTTT
TRBD1 TRBJ2-7 few TRBV11-2 CASSSGQGSTYEQYF TGTGCCAGCAGCTCCGGACAGGGAAGTACCTACGAGCAGTACTTC
NA TRBJ2-1 few TRBV7-6 CASSLDGYGFNEQFF TGTGCCAGCAGCTTAGATGGGTATGGGTTCAATGAGCAGTTCTTC
NA TRBJ2-1 NA TRBV28 CASMARPYNEQFF TGTGCCAGCATGGCCCGTCCCTACAATGAGCAGTTCTTC
TRBD1 TRBJ1-5 NA TRBV28 CASEQGRPQHF TGTGCCAGTGAACAGGGGAGGCCCCAGCATTTT
NA TRBJ2-1 many TRBV12-3/TRBV12-4 CASSPGLARNEQFF TGTGCCAGCAGTCCGGGGCTAGCGAGGAATGAGCAGTTCTTC
NA TRBJ2-1 NA TRBV7-2 CASSPLAWGDGNEQFF TGTGCCAGCAGCCCGCTCGCTTGGGGAGATGGCAATGAGCAGTTCTTC
NA TRBJ2-1 few TRBV5-5 CASSLMARSEQFF TGTGCCAGCAGCTTGATGGCCCGGTCTGAGCAGTTCTTC
TRBD1 TRBJ2-7 NA TRBV15 CATSAGGTGGGEQYF TGTGCCACCAGCGCAGGCGGGACAGGGGGAGGCGAGCAGTACTTC
TRBD1 TRBJ2-4 few TRBV5-1 CASSSGTGKAKNIQYF TGCGCCAGCAGCTCCGGGACAGGGAAAGCCAAAAACATTCAGTACTTC
NA TRBJ1-5 NA TRBV2 CASSERHNQPQHF TGTGCCAGCAGTGAACGGCATAATCAGCCCCAGCATTTT
NA TRBJ2-5 NA TRBV7-9 CASSSNTGYQETQYF TGTGCCAGCAGCTCGAACACAGGGTACCAAGAGACCCAGTACTTC
NA TRBJ2-4 NA TRBV20-1 CSARDLGLAKNIQYF TGCAGTGCTAGAGATCTAGGACTAGCCAAAAACATTCAGTACTTC